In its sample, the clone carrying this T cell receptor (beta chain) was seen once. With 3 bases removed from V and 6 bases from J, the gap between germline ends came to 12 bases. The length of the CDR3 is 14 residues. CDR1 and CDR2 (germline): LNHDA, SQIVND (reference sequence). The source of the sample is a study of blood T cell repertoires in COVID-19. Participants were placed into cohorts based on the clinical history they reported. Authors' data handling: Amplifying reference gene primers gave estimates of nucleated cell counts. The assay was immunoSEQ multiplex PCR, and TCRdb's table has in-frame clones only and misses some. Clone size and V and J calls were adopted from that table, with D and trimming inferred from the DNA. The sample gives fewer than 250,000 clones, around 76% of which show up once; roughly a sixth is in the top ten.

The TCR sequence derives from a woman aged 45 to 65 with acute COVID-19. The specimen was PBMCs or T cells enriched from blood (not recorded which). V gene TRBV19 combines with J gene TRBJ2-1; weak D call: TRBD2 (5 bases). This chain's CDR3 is CASSILLAVNEQFF. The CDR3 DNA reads TGTGCCAGTAGTATTCTCCTAGCTGTCAATGAGCAGTTCTTC.